Given below is one T cell receptor (beta chain) in context. The antigen is not known. Unique molecular identifiers were built into the TCR beta cDNA libraries. TCRdb fed the PCR reads into MiXCR, producing one record per CDR3 protein. The table includes approximately 570,000 distinct CDR3 sequences, roughly 46% detected once. The sample belongs to a study of post-analysis software for immune sequencing data. Study results and caveats: When compared against controls, multiple sclerosis patients showed significantly lower normalized Chao1 diversity. Five or six TRBV segments were more frequent in patients than controls; TRBV5-6, TRBV5-1 and TRBV20-1 belonged to this group.

Germline V gene lookup returns CDR1 DFQATT and CDR2 SNEGSKA (reference sequence). The CDR3 is 16 amino acids. V was cut by 5 bases and J by 0 bases, with 19 bases left in between. J is TRBJ2-5 and V is TRBV20-1; the D gene is possibly TRBD1 (5 bases). The TCR comes from a girl between 5 and 17 years old with multiple sclerosis. Sequenced material: blood. The CDR3 region has the DNA TGCAGTGCTCGCCGGGTTGGGGCCGGAGACCAAGAGACCCAGTACTTC. The encoded protein is CSARRVGAGDQETQYF.